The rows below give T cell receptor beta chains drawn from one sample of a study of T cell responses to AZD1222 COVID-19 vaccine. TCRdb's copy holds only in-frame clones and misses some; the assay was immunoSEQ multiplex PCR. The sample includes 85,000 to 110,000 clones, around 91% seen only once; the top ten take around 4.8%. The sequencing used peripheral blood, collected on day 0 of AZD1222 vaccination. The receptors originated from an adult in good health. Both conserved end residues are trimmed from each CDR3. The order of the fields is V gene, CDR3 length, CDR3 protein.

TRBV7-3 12 ASSQGLGIDTQY
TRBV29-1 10 SVGETAYGYT
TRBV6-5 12 ASSYTGLYSPLH
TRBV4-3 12 ASSQTGVRETQY
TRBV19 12 ASSIILSGNTIY
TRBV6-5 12 ASSRTGYPREQY
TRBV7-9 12 ASSLGQGGQPQH
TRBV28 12 ASRPTGGAYEQY
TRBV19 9 ASSPGSEAF
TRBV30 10 AWSVPGPQPT
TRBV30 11 AWSVIGGAGYT
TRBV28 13 ASSSPGTRNSPLH
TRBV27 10 ASRGGNQPQH
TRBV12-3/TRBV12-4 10 ASSLQYSSQY
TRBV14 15 ASSQENSRRGANVLT
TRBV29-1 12 SFSLAGYTDTQY
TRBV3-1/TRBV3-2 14 ASSKLAEEWAETQY
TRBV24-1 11 ATSDFRGDEQF
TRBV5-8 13 ASSPGTGGGYGYT
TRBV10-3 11 AISLANGEPLH
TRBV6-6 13 ASSSGQGASQPQH
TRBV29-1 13 SVDEGWKSNYGYT
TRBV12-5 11 ASGLAGGSGYT
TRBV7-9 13 ASSLPGVAPNEQF
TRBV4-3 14 ASSQEVQGSTYEQY
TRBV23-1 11 ASSQSQNTEAF
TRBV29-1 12 STSQGRRNTEAF
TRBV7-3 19 ASSLTPPRSGGGLSTDTQY
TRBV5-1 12 ASSPQGSYNEQF
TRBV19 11 ASTGQTVQPQH
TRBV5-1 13 ASSLSTANTGELF
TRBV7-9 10 YQGAPHNEQF
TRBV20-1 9 SGYKEETQY
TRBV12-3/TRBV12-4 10 ASSDDGNTIY
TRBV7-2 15 ASSLVVAPISGNTIY
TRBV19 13 ASSTGRISNQPQH
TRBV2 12 ASSEGQGASPLH
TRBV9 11 ASSAGGFSEAF
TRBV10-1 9 ASSEGTAQY
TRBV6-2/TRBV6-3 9 ASSQEGTQY
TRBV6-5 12 ASTPFKITGELF
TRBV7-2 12 ASSFVRGGTEAF
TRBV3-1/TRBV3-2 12 ASSQIRGATEAF
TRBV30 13 AWSVGYPRDYGYT
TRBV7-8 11 ASTSLIGYEQY
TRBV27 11 ASGDSNWDEQY
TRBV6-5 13 ASSPDGNSGNTIY
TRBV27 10 ASRIGMNEQF
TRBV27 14 ASSLGFQRSSYEQY
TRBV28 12 ASRLQQAKNIQY
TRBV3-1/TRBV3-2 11 ASSQDLGETQY
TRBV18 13 ASSPGGQGNQPQH
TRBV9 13 ASSVSGQFEQPQH
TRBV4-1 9 ASSEGYEQY
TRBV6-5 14 ASSYSSASSYNEQF